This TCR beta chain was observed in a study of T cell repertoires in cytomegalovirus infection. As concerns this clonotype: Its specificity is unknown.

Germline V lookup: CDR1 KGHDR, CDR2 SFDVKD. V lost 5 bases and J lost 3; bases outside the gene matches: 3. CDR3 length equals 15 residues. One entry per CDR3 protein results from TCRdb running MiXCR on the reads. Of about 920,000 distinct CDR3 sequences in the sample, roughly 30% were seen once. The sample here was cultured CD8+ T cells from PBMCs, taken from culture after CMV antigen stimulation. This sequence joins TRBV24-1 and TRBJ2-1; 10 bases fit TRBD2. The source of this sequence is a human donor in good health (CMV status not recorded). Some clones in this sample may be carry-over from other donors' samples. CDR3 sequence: CATSAASGGYNEQFF. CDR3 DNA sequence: TGTGCCACCAGTGCCGCTAGCGGGGGCTACAATGAGCAGTTCTTC.